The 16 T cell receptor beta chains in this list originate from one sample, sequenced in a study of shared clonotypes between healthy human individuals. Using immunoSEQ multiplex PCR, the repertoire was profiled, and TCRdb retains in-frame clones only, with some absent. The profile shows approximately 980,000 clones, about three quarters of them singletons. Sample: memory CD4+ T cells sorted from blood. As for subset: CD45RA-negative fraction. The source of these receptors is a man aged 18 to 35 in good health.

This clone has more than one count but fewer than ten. The chain's CDR3 is CASSSDRGNTEAFF. CDR3 DNA sequence: TGTGCCAGCAGCTCGGACAGGGGGAACACTGAAGCTTTCTTT. The V gene is TRBV7-2, the J gene TRBJ1-1, with 9 bases that match TRBD1. The CDR3 is 14 residues long. In germline, CDR1 is SGHTA, CDR2 FQGNSA. V lost 4 bases to trimming and J lost 1 base; unmatched junction nucleotides: 1.

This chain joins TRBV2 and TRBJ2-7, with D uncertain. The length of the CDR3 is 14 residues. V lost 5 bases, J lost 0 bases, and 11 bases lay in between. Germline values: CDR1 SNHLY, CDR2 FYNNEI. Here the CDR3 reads CASSLGRSSYEQYF. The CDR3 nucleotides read TGTGCCAGCAGTCTGGGCCGTAGCTCCTACGAGCAGTACTTC.

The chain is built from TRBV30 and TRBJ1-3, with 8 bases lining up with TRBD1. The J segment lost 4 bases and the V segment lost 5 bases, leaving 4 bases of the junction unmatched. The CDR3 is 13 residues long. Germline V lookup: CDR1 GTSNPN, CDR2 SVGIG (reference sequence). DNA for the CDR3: TGTGCCTGGGCGACAGGGGTAGGAAACACCATATATTTT. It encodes CAWATGVGNTIYF.

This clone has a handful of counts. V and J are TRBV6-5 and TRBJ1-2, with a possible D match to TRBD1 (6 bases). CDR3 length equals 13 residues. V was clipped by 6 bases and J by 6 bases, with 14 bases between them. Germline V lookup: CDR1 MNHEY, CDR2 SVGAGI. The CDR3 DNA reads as TGTGCCAGCAGAGGAGGGGGGTACGATGGCTACACCTTC. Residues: CASRGGGYDGYTF.

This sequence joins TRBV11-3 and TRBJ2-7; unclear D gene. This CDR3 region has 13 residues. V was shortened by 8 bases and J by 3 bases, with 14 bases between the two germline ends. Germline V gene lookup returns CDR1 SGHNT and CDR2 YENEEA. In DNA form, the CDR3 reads TGTGCCAGCTGCGCGCCATTGGACTACGAGCAGTACTTC. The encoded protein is CASCAPLDYEQYF.

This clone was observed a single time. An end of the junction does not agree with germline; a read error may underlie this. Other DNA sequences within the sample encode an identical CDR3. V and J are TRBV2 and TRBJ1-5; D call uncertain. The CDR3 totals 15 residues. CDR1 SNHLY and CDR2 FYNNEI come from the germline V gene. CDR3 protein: CASSEGQYSNQPQHF. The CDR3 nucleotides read TGTGCCAGCAGCGAAGGGCAGTATAGCAATCAGCCCCAGCATTTT.

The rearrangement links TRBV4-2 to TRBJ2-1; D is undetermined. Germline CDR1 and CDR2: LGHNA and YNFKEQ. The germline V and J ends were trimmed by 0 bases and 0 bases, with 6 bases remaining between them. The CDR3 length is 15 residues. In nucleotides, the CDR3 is TGTGCCAGCAGCCAAGATAAAGGCTCCTACAATGAGCAGTTCTTC. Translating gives CASSQDKGSYNEQFF.

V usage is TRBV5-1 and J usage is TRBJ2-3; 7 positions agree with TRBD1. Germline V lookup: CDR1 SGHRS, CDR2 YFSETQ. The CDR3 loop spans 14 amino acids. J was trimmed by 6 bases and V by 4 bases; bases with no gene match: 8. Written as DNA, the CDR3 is TGCGCCAGCAGCCTTCCGACAGGGTCGGATACGCAGTATTTT. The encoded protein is CASSLPTGSDTQYF.

The CDR3 loop is CASSSRQGVNYGYTF. DNA for the CDR3: TGTGCCAGCAGCTCTCGACAGGGAGTGAACTATGGCTACACCTTC. The gene calls are TRBV5-4 and TRBJ1-2, with TRBD1 matching over 7 bases. V gave up 3 bases and J gave up 2 bases; unmatched junction bases: 7. The CDR3 sequence is 15 residues long. Germline-derived CDR1 and CDR2 are SGHNT and YYREEE (reference sequence).

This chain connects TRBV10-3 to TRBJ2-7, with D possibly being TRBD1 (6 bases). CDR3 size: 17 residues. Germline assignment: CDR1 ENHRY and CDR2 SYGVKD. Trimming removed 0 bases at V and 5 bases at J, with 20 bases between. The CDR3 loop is CAISESLFRTETHEQYF. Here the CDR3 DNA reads TGTGCCATCAGTGAGTCGTTGTTCAGGACAGAGACTCACGAGCAGTACTTC.

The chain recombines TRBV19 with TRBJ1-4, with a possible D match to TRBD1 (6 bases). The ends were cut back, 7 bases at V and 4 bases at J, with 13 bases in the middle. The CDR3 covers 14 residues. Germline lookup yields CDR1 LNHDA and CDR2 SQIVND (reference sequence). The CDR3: CASKQGTRNEKLFF. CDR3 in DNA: TGTGCCAGTAAACAGGGTACCCGTAATGAAAAACTGTTTTTT.

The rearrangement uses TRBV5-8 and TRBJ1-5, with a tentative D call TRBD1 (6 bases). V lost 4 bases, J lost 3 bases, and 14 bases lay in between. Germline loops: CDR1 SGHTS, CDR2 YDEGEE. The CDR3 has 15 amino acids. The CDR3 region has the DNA TGTGCCAGCAGCGGAAGACAGGCTTTCAATCAGCCCCAGCATTTT. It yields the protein CASSGRQAFNQPQHF. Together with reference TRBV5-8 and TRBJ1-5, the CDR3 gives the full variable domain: EAGVTQSPTHLIKTRGQQATLRCSPISGHTSVYWYQQALGLGLQFLLWYDEGEERNRGNFPPRFSGRQFPNYSSELNVNALELEDSALYLCASSGRQAFNQPQHFGDGTRLSIL.

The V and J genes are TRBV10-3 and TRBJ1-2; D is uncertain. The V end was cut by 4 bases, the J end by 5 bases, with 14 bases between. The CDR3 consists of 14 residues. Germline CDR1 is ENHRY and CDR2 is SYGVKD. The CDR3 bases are TGTGCCATCAGTGGGGGAGGAAAGGAGTATGGCTACACCTTC. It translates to CAISGGGKEYGYTF.

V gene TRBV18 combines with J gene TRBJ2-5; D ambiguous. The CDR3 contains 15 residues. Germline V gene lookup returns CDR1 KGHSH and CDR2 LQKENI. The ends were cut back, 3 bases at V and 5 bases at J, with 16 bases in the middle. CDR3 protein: CASSPVPPPRETQYF. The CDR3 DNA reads TGTGCCAGCTCACCTGTTCCCCCCCCAAGGGAGACCCAGTACTTC.

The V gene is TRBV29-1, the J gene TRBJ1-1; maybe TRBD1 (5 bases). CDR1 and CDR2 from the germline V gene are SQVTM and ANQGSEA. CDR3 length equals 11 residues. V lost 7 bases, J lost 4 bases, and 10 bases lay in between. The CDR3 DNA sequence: TGCAGCGCCCAGGGTAGCACTGAAGCTTTCTTT. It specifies CSAQGSTEAFF. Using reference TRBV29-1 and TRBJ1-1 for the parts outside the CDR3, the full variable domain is SAVISQKPSRDICQRGTSLTIQCQVDSQVTMMFWYRQQPGQSLTLIATANQGSEATYESGFVIDKFPISRPNLTFSTLTVSNMSPEDSSIYLCSAQGSTEAFFGQGTRLTVV.

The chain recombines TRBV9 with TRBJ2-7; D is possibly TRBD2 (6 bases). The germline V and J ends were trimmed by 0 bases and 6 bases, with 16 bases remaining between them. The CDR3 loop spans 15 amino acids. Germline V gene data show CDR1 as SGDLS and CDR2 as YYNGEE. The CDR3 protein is CASSVDGGNYGEQYF. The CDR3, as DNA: TGTGCCAGCAGCGTAGACGGGGGAAATTATGGCGAGCAGTACTTC.